Following are 12 T cell receptor beta chains from one sample sequenced in a study of control samples from healthy donors and cancer patients. Libraries were prepared by immunoSEQ multiplex PCR; TCRdb keeps only in-frame clonotypes and omits some of them. The sample lists about 80,000 clones, roughly 84% occurring once. The sequenced sample was PBMCs. These receptors originate from a man in his 60s with head and neck cancer.

This chain uses TRBV19 with TRBJ2-4, with a weak D call TRBD2 (7 bases). Trimming cost V 4 bases and J 0 bases, with 10 bases left between them. CDR3 size: 15 residues. The germline V gene encodes CDR1 LNHDA and CDR2 SQIVND (reference sequence). CDR3 region: CASSTGGLAKNIQYF. DNA of the CDR3: TGTGCCAGTAGTACGGGGGGCCTAGCCAAAAACATTCAGTACTTC. Full variable domain (outside the CDR3, taken from reference TRBV19 and TRBJ2-4): DGGITQSPKYLFRKEGQNVTLSCEQNLNHDAMYWYRQDPGQGLRLIYYSQIVNDFQKGDIAEGYSVSREKKESFPLTVTSAQKNPTAFYLCASSTGGLAKNIQYFGAGTRLSVL.

This clone was seen a few times. The rearrangement links TRBV4-1 to TRBJ1-1; D gene unclear. V was pared by 2 bases and J by 11 bases, with 12 bases between. Germline-derived CDR1 and CDR2 are MGHRA and YSYEKL. CDR3 length: 12 amino acids. Here the CDR3 DNA reads TGCGCCAGCAGCCAATTGGGCCGGACGGCTTTCTTT. It encodes CASSQLGRTAFF.

V gene TRBV19 combines with J gene TRBJ1-5; D may be TRBD1 (6 bases). The CDR3 is made up of 15 amino acids. Germline assignment: CDR1 LNHDA and CDR2 SQIVND (reference sequence). V lost 5 bases and J 3 bases, leaving 14 bases between the germline ends. The CDR3 DNA reads TGTGCCAGTAGTGCAGGACAGCTCCACAATCAGCCCCAGCATTTT. Protein: CASSAGQLHNQPQHF.

V and J are TRBV10-3 and TRBJ2-2; 10 positions agree with TRBD1. CDR3 length equals 17 residues. J lost 2 bases, V lost 1 base, and 4 bases had no gene match. Germline V gene data show CDR1 as ENHRY and CDR2 as SYGVKD. CDR3 in amino acids: CAISELGTGDNTGELFF. The CDR3 DNA is TGTGCCATCAGTGAGTTAGGGACAGGGGATAACACCGGGGAGCTGTTTTTT.

The rearrangement joins TRBV27 to TRBJ1-1; 8 nucleotides agree with TRBD1. CDR3 length: 15 residues. Germline V gives CDR1 MNHEY, CDR2 SMNVEV (reference sequence). J gave up 1 base and V 4 bases, and 5 bases lay outside the gene matches. The CDR3, as DNA: TGTGCCAGCAGTTCAAACAGGGGGGGGAACACTGAAGCTTTCTTT. Amino acids: CASSSNRGGNTEAFF.

The V call is TRBV10-3, the J call TRBJ2-7; 8 nucleotides match TRBD1. With V trimmed by 2 bases and J by 9 bases, 3 bases remained unmatched. Per germline, CDR1 ENHRY and CDR2 SYGVKD. The CDR3 extends over 12 amino acids. The CDR3 nucleotides read TGTGCCATCAGTGAGGGACAGGGCGGGCAGTACTTC. Protein: CAISEGQGGQYF.

The chain recombines TRBV24-1 with TRBJ2-1; D is ambiguous. The V gene's germline CDR1 is KGHDR and CDR2 SFDVKD. The CDR3 is 13 amino acids. Trimming stripped 5 bases from V and 3 bases from J, with 7 bases between. The CDR3, as DNA: TGTGCCACCAGTGGAGGATACTACAATGAGCAGTTCTTC. The encoded protein is CATSGGYYNEQFF.

This sequence joins TRBV4-2 and TRBJ1-2; D call uncertain. This CDR3 contains 13 residues. Germline lookup yields CDR1 LGHNA and CDR2 YNFKEQ. Trimming took off 3 bases at V and 4 bases at J, with 9 bases between the two ends. The CDR3 here is CASSHLDGYGYTF. The CDR3 DNA reads TGTGCCAGCAGCCACCTAGACGGCTATGGCTACACCTTC.

V usage is TRBV11-2 and J usage is TRBJ2-5; a weak D match, TRBD1 (6 bases). Per the germline V gene, CDR1 is SGHAT and CDR2 is FQNNGV. The CDR3 totals 15 residues. The V end lost 6 bases, the J end lost 5 bases, and 19 bases lay between the germline ends. The CDR3 coding sequence is TGTGCCAGCAGTAGTTTGCAGGGGATAAGTGAGACCCAGTACTTC. It yields the protein CASSSLQGISETQYF.

This clone was observed once. The rearrangement uses TRBV28 and TRBJ1-3; 7 positions match TRBD1. The CDR3 runs 14 residues. V was clipped by 7 bases and J by 2 bases; unmatched bases: 5. CDR1 and CDR2 (germline): MDHEN, SYDVKM. The CDR3 DNA sequence: TGTGCCAGCAAGCTAGGGACAGCTGGAAACACCATATATTTT. Translated, it gives CASKLGTAGNTIYF.

The chain joins TRBV18 to TRBJ1-1; D uncertain. Trimming stripped 4 bases from V and 2 bases from J, with 17 bases between. The CDR3 length is 16 residues. Per germline, CDR1 KGHSH and CDR2 LQKENI. CDR3 DNA sequence: TGTGCCAGCTCACGACAATCCCGGGCGGGCAACACTGAAGCTTTCTTT. Translating gives CASSRQSRAGNTEAFF. Combining the CDR3 with reference TRBV18 and TRBJ1-1 gives the whole variable domain NAGVMQNPRHLVRRRGQEARLRCSPMKGHSHVYWYRQLPEEGLKFMVYLQKENIIDESGMPKERFSAEFPKEGPSILRIQQVVRGDSAAYFCASSRQSRAGNTEAFFGQGTRLTVV.

The gene calls are TRBV18 and TRBJ2-5, with 8 bases aligning to TRBD1. V trimming: 3 bases; J trimming: 4 bases; junction bases outside the gene matches: 10. The CDR3 has 16 amino acids. Germline values: CDR1 KGHSH, CDR2 LQKENI. The CDR3, as DNA: TGTGCCAGCTCACCCTCTCGGACAGGGCTGGGAGAGACCCAGTACTTC. Translated, it gives CASSPSRTGLGETQYF.